Listed below are T cell receptor beta chains from one sample, sequenced in a study of CD8+ T cells in alopecia areata. Libraries were prepared by immunoSEQ multiplex PCR; TCRdb keeps only in-frame clonotypes and omits some of them. This repertoire shows around 200,000 clones, 55% to 70% found once; its top ten account for roughly 0.7%. The material sequenced was CD4+ T cells sorted from blood, taken at week 4, from a patient treated with tofacitinib. These receptors all come from a human donor with alopecia areata. Each CDR3 is given with its conserved first and last residue. The order of the fields is CDR3 protein, CDR3 DNA, D gene, clone size, V gene, J gene. D genes are given only for firm matches. Clone size is shown for a subset of rows, as once, few, many or a class of expanded clone.

CASSFRGEQYF	TGTGCCAGCAGCTTCAGGGGCGAGCAGTACTTC	-	-	TRBV5-6	TRBJ2-7
CASSVESNTEAFF	TGTGCCAGCAGTGTTGAAAGTAACACTGAAGCTTTCTTT	-	-	TRBV2	TRBJ1-1
CASSQDMGFYGYTF	TGCGCCAGCAGCCAAGATATGGGCTTCTATGGCTACACCTTC	-	-	TRBV4-3	TRBJ1-2
CASTRTRGMETQYF	TGTGCCAGCACCCGGACAAGGGGTATGGAGACCCAGTACTTC	-	-	TRBV6-1	TRBJ2-5
CASSLSGDTQYF	TGTGCCAGCAGCCTTTCCGGGGATACGCAGTATTTT	-	-	TRBV7-3	TRBJ2-3
CASSIGQQLITEAFF	TGTGCCAGCTCGATCGGCCAGCAGCTTATTACTGAAGCTTTCTTT	-	many	TRBV18	TRBJ1-1
CSVQSGRAQHF	TGCAGCGTCCAGTCGGGGCGTGCCCAGCATTTT	-	-	TRBV29-1	TRBJ1-5
CASSPFTGLQETQYF	TGTGCCAGCAGTCCGTTTACAGGGCTGCAAGAGACCCAGTACTTC	-	-	TRBV6-5	TRBJ2-5
CSVEGRLANYGYTF	TGCAGCGTTGAAGGGCGGCTAGCTAACTATGGCTACACCTTC	-	-	TRBV29-1	TRBJ1-2
CSCESKREGSTDTQYF	TGCAGCTGTGAGAGTAAGCGGGAGGGAAGCACAGATACGCAGTATTTT	TRBD2	-	TRBV29-1	TRBJ2-3
CASSPGLGGETQYF	TGTGCCAGCTCACCAGGCTTGGGTGGGGAGACCCAGTACTTC	-	-	TRBV18	TRBJ2-5
CASRRDRGLADEQFF	TGTGCCAGCAGGAGGGACAGGGGATTAGCGGATGAGCAGTTCTTC	TRBD1	few	TRBV5-4	TRBJ2-1
CSVGEQGIGTQYF	TGCAGCGTTGGGGAACAGGGTATCGGTACGCAGTATTTT	-	few	TRBV29-1	TRBJ2-3
CASSQETQYF	TGTGCCAGCAGTCAAGAGACCCAGTACTTC	-	-	TRBV2	TRBJ2-5
CSVARQGRGYEQYF	TGCAGCGTTGCCCGACAGGGTAGGGGCTACGAGCAGTACTTC	TRBD1	few	TRBV29-1	TRBJ2-7
CASNTGGMVNTEAFF	TGTGCCAGCAACACAGGGGGGATGGTGAACACTGAAGCTTTCTTT	TRBD1	few	TRBV27	TRBJ1-1
CASSLKGYEQYF	TGCGCCAGCAGCTTGAAGGGGTACGAGCAGTACTTC	-	few	TRBV5-1	TRBJ2-7
CASSLRQGMNTGELFF	TGCGCCAGCAGCCTAAGACAAGGCATGAACACCGGGGAGCTGTTTTTT	-	-	TRBV5-1	TRBJ2-2
CASSVGSKAETQYF	TGTGCCAGCAGCGTAGGTTCAAAAGCCGAGACCCAGTACTTC	-	-	TRBV9	TRBJ2-5
CASSLRGQASTGELFF	TGTGCCAGCAGCTTAAGGGGGCAGGCGAGCACCGGGGAGCTGTTTTTT	-	-	TRBV7-3	TRBJ2-2
CSVGGGRQPQHF	TGCAGCGTTGGCGGGGGACGGCAGCCCCAGCATTTT	-	-	TRBV29-1	TRBJ1-5
CASRREKLAGGAGANVLTF	TGTGCCAGCAGAAGGGAGAAACTAGCGGGAGGGGCTGGGGCCAACGTCCTGACTTTC	TRBD2	-	TRBV27	TRBJ2-6
CASSTREGQFF	TGTGCCAGCAGCACCCGGGAGGGGCAGTTCTTC	TRBD2	-	TRBV7-9	TRBJ2-1
CAWSVAPGGGYTF	TGTGCCTGGAGTGTAGCCCCGGGGGGGGGCTACACCTTC	-	-	TRBV30	TRBJ1-2
CSDAGLAGYEQFF	TGCAGCGATGCGGGACTAGCGGGATATGAGCAGTTCTTC	TRBD2	few	TRBV29-1	TRBJ2-1
CASSLDIANTGELFF	TGTGCCAGCAGCTTGGACATAGCGAACACCGGGGAGCTGTTTTTT	-	few	TRBV7-8	TRBJ2-2
CASSVAEFYEQYF	TGCGCCAGCAGCGTAGCGGAGTTCTACGAGCAGTACTTC	-	-	TRBV5-1	TRBJ2-7
CASSLRNTGELFF	TGCGCCAGCAGCTTGAGAAACACCGGGGAGCTGTTTTTT	-	-	TRBV5-1	TRBJ2-2
CSVSGSAKNIQYF	TGCAGCGTTTCGGGAAGTGCCAAAAACATTCAGTACTTC	-	-	TRBV29-1	TRBJ2-4
CASSPTPDGGEAFF	TGCGCCAGCAGTCCCACCCCCGATGGTGGTGAAGCTTTCTTT	-	-	TRBV5-1	TRBJ1-1
CANHRLHTEAFF	TGCGCCAACCACAGACTACACACTGAAGCTTTCTTT	-	-	TRBV23-1	TRBJ1-1
CSVGSGTDTGELFF	TGCAGCGTTGGGAGCGGGACGGACACCGGGGAGCTGTTTTTT	TRBD2	few	TRBV29-1	TRBJ2-2
CAWSVGEYDQPQHF	TGTGCCTGGAGTGTGGGAGAATACGATCAGCCCCAGCATTTT	-	few	TRBV30	TRBJ1-5
CASSSLGRSSYEQYF	TGCGCCAGCAGCTCTCTGGGACGGAGCTCCTACGAGCAGTACTTC	-	-	TRBV5-1	TRBJ2-7
CASSGRQGGNEQFF	TGTGCCAGTAGTGGTCGACAGGGGGGAAATGAGCAGTTCTTC	TRBD1	-	TRBV19	TRBJ2-1
CASSVNRVNEQYF	TGTGCCAGCAGTGTCAACAGGGTAAACGAGCAGTACTTC	-	-	TRBV2	TRBJ2-7
CASSINRGMNTEAFF	TGTGCCAGCAGTATTAACAGGGGTATGAACACTGAAGCTTTCTTT	TRBD1	-	TRBV6-5	TRBJ1-1
CASSFSVGELFF	TGCGCCAGCAGCTTCTCCGTCGGGGAGCTGTTTTTT	-	once	TRBV5-1	TRBJ2-2
CASSLTGEYGGYTF	TGCGCCAGCAGCCTCACAGGGGAGTATGGGGGCTACACCTTC	TRBD1	-	TRBV5-1	TRBJ1-2
CASSPGTGVSYEQYF	TGTGCCAGCAGCCCCGGGACAGGGGTCTCCTACGAGCAGTACTTC	TRBD1	few	TRBV27	TRBJ2-7
CASSTGDTFYTGELFF	TGTGCCAGCTCCACCGGGGACACTTTTTACACCGGGGAGCTGTTTTTT	-	-	TRBV18	TRBJ2-2
CASTLDRARADTQYF	TGTGCCAGCACTTTAGACCGCGCTAGGGCAGATACGCAGTATTTT	-	-	TRBV6-1	TRBJ2-3
CASRVGGGPGDTQYF	TGTGCCAGCCGGGTAGGGGGAGGGCCAGGAGATACGCAGTATTTT	-	-	TRBV7-9	TRBJ2-3
CASSFAPDGKKYF	TGCGCCAGCAGCTTTGCTCCCGACGGAAAGAAGTACTTC	-	few	TRBV5-1	TRBJ2-7
CAWSPGLAASYEQYF	TGTGCCTGGAGTCCTGGACTAGCGGCGTCCTACGAGCAGTACTTC	TRBD2	-	TRBV30	TRBJ2-7
CASSQDRVGSGRLKAGTQYF	TGTGCCAGCAGCCAAGATCGGGTGGGTAGCGGGAGGTTAAAAGCCGGTACGCAGTATTTT	TRBD2	-	TRBV4-2	TRBJ2-3
CASSTGTGTGVGYTF	TGTGCCAGCAGCACTGGGACTGGGACGGGGGTTGGCTACACCTTC	-	-	TRBV7-8	TRBJ1-2
CASSPVSIGNEQFF	TGTGCCAGCAGTCCGGTCTCCATCGGCAATGAGCAGTTCTTC	-	-	TRBV25-1	TRBJ2-1
CASSRSAGISYEQYF	TGCGCCAGCAGCCGTTCGGCGGGGATCTCCTACGAGCAGTACTTC	-	-	TRBV5-1	TRBJ2-7
CSSDRGGGYGYTF	TGCAGCTCTGATCGGGGAGGCGGCTATGGCTACACCTTC	-	-	TRBV29-1	TRBJ1-2
CSGGGGQETQYF	TGCAGCGGGGGCGGGGGCCAAGAGACCCAGTACTTC	TRBD2	few	TRBV29-1	TRBJ2-5
CASRGTFQYF	TGTGCCAGCAGGGGGACTTTTCAGTACTTC	-	-	TRBV2	TRBJ2-4
CSVEDHRGANEQYF	TGCAGCGTTGAAGATCACCGAGGGGCGAACGAGCAGTACTTC	-	-	TRBV29-1	TRBJ2-7
CASSFDRRETQYF	TGTGCTAGCAGCTTCGACCGAAGGGAGACCCAGTACTTC	-	-	TRBV7-7	TRBJ2-5
CASSLEAGELFF	TGCGCCAGCAGCTTGGAGGCCGGGGAGCTGTTTTTT	-	few	TRBV5-1	TRBJ2-2
CASAGPSPGAKNIQYF	TGTGCCAGCGCAGGTCCCTCGCCTGGGGCCAAAAACATTCAGTACTTC	-	-	TRBV27	TRBJ2-4
CAWSVGGNQPQHF	TGTGCCTGGAGTGTTGGGGGAAATCAGCCCCAGCATTTT	-	-	TRBV30	TRBJ1-5
CASSLARGLGEQYF	TGTGCCAGCAGCTTAGCGCGAGGGCTCGGCGAGCAGTACTTC	-	-	TRBV7-6	TRBJ2-7
CASRETYTEAFF	TGTGCCAGTAGGGAAACTTACACTGAAGCTTTCTTT	-	-	TRBV19	TRBJ1-1
CASSVEYQETQYF	TGTGCCAGCAGTGTAGAGTACCAAGAGACCCAGTACTTC	-	few	TRBV2	TRBJ2-5